The rows below give T cell receptor beta chains drawn from one sample of a study of post-analysis software for immune sequencing data. TCRdb re-derived calls from the PCR reads in MiXCR, one entry per CDR3 protein. The data show hundreds of thousands of distinct CDR3 sequences, 30% seen once. Sequenced material: blood. These receptors were obtained from a girl aged 5-17 years with multiple sclerosis. Both conserved end residues are part of each CDR3. D genes are given only for firm matches. Clone size is shown for a subset of rows, as once, few, many or a class of expanded clone.

J,size,V,D,DNA,CDR3
TRBJ2-5,few,TRBV12-3/TRBV12-4,TRBD2,TGTGCCAGCAGGCGGGAGGGAGAGACCCAGTACTTC,CASRREGETQYF
TRBJ2-3,few,TRBV9,TRBD2,TGTGCCAGCAGCCTCACACTAGCGGGAGATACAGATACGCAGTATTTT,CASSLTLAGDTDTQYF
TRBJ1-5,NA,TRBV4-3,NA,TGCGCCAGCAGCGGGGGGGTAGGGCAGCCCCAGCATTTT,CASSGGVGQPQHF
TRBJ2-1,NA,TRBV20-1,TRBD1,TGCAGTGCTAGAGATTCAGGGGGTCGCTCCTACAATGAGCAGTTCTTC,CSARDSGGRSYNEQFF
TRBJ1-1,few,TRBV20-1,NA,TGCAGTGCTAGGAGGGGCCCGAACACTGAAGCTTTCTTT,CSARRGPNTEAFF
TRBJ2-6,few,TRBV4-3,NA,TGCGCCAGCAGCCCGGGATTGTGGGGGGCCAACGTCCTGACTTTC,CASSPGLWGANVLTF
TRBJ2-5,few,TRBV7-2,NA,TGTGCCAGCAGCTCCGGGCCGATCCGGGAGACCCAGTACTTC,CASSSGPIRETQYF
TRBJ1-2,NA,TRBV5-1,NA,TGCGCCAGCAGCGCTAATCTAGCTAACTATGGCTACACCTTC,CASSANLANYGYTF
TRBJ2-5,few,TRBV4-2,NA,TGTGCCAGCAGCCAAGAAGGTAGACTCCAGGAGACCCAGTACTTC,CASSQEGRLQETQYF
TRBJ1-4,NA,TRBV7-8,NA,TGTGCCAGCAGCTTACAGGTCCTTACTAATGAAAAACTGTTTTTT,CASSLQVLTNEKLFF